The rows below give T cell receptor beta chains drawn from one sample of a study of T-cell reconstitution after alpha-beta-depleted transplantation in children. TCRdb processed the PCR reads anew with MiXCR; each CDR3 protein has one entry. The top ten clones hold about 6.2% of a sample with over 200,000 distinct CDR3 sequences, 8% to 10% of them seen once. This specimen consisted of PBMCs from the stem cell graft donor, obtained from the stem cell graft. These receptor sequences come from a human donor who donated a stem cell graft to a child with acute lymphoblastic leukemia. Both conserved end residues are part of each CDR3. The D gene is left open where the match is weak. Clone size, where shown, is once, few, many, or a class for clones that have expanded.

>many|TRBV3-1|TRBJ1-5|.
TGTGCCAGCAGCCAAGATGGATCTCAGCCCCAGCATTTT
CASSQDGSQPQHF
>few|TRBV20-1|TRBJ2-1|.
TGCAGTGCTAGCGGGGACCCGCGAACCTACAATGAGCAGTTCTTC
CSASGDPRTYNEQFF
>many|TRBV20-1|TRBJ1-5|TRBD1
TGCAGTGTCAGGGGACAGGGCGATCAGCCCCAGCATTTT
CSVRGQGDQPQHF
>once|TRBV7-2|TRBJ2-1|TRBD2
TGTGCCAGCAGCTTAGGACTAGCGGAAAACAATGAGCAGTTCTTC
CASSLGLAENNEQFF
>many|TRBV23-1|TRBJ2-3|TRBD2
TGCGCCAGCAGTCCTAGCGGGGGCACAGATACGCAGTATTTT
CASSPSGGTDTQYF
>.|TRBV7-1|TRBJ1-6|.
TGTGCCAGCAGCTCAGCCGGTCGGGGGTCGAATTCACCCCTCCACTTT
CASSSAGRGSNSPLHF
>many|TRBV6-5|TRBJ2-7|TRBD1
TGTGCCAGCAGTTTACCCCAAGCCGGGACAGGGGACGAGCAGTACTTC
CASSLPQAGTGDEQYF
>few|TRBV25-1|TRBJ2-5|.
TGTGCCACGGAGCAAGAGACCCAGTACTTC
CATEQETQYF
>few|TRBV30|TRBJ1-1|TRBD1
TGTGCCTGGAGTCCTCGAAACAGGGGGAGGTGGACTGAAGCTTTCTTT
CAWSPRNRGRWTEAFF
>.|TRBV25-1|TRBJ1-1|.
TGTGCCAGCAGTGAAGGCGGGGTTGCGAACACTGAAGCTTTCTTT
CASSEGGVANTEAFF
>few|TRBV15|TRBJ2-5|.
TGTGCCACCAGCGTAAAAGGGACGGAGGATCGGGAGACCCAGTACTTC
CATSVKGTEDRETQYF
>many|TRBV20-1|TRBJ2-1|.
TGCAGTGCTAGGCCAGGGCCCCATGAGCAGTTCTTC
CSARPGPHEQFF
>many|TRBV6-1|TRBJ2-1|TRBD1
TGTGCCAGCCGGGACAGGGTCTTCAATGAGCAGTTCTTC
CASRDRVFNEQFF
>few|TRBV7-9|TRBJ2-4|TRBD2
TGTGCCAGCAGTACCCTAGCGGGTGGCAAAAACATTCAGTACTTC
CASSTLAGGKNIQYF
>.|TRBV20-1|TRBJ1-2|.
TGCTGTGCTAGAGATGTCCAGGTGGGAAATAACTATGGCTACACCTTC
CCARDVQVGNNYGYTF
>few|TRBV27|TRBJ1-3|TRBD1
TGTGCCAGCAGTACTCTCGGCGGACAGGGTAGGAACACCATATATTTT
CASSTLGGQGRNTIYF
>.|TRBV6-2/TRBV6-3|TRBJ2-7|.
TGTGCCAGCAGGACTTGGAAGGCCGACGAGCAGTACTTC
CASRTWKADEQYF
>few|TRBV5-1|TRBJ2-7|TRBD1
TGCGCCAGCGTCGCGGGGACAGGGGGGTACGAGCAGTACTTC
CASVAGTGGYEQYF
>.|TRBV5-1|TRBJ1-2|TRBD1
TGCGCCAGCAGCCCCTTACCAGGGGGCGGCTATGGCTACACCTTC
CASSPLPGGGYGYTF
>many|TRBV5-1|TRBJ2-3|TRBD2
TGCGCCAGCAGCTCCGAACCGAACGGACTAGCATTGGATACGCAGTATTTT
CASSSEPNGLALDTQYF
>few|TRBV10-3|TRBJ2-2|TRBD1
TGTGCCATCAGTACCGGGACAGATACCGGGGAGCTGTTTTTT
CAISTGTDTGELFF
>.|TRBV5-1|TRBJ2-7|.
TGCGCCAGCAGCTTGGTGTTGGGTCTCGGCGAGCAGTACTTC
CASSLVLGLGEQYF
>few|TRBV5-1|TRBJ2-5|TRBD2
TGCGCCAGCAGCTTGGCCTCAGCGGGGGTTCGGGAGACCCAGTACTTC
CASSLASAGVRETQYF
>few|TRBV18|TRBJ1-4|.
TGTGCCAGCTCACCTCTGGGGCCAAATGAAAAACTGTTTTTT
CASSPLGPNEKLFF
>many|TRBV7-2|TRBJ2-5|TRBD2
TGTGCCAGCAGCTTAGGGCTAGCGGGGGGGCAGGAGACCCAGTACTTC
CASSLGLAGGQETQYF
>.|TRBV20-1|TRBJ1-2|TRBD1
TGCAGTGCTAGAGCCCCCACGGGACAGTCCTATGGCTACACCTTC
CSARAPTGQSYGYTF
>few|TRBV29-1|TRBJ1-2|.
TGCAGCGTTGGAGAGGGTTTAGGAGGAAACTATGGCTACACCTTC
CSVGEGLGGNYGYTF
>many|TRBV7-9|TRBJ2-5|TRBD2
TGTGCCAGTCGCAACGGGGCTAGCGGAGAGACCCAGTACTTC
CASRNGASGETQYF
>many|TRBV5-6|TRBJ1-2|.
TGTGCCAGCAGCTTGGGGGGACTCTATGGCTACACCTTC
CASSLGGLYGYTF
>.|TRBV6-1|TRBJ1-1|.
TGTGCCAGCAGCCTAGACGGGTGGGGAGGCGTAGCTTTCTTT
CASSLDGWGGVAFF
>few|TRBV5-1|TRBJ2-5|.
TGCGCCAGCAGCTTGCATCCGGACCCAGGGGAGACCCAGTACTTC
CASSLHPDPGETQYF
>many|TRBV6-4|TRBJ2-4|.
TGTGCCAGCAGGACGGACATTCAGTACTTC
CASRTDIQYF
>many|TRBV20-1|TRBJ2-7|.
TGCAGTGCTAGATTAGGCGGGTCCGACTACGAGCAGTACTTC
CSARLGGSDYEQYF
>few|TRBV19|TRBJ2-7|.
TGTGCCAGTAGTATAGCGGAGGGAGCCGTCTACGAGCAGTACTTC
CASSIAEGAVYEQYF
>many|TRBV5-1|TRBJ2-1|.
TGCGCCAGCAGCTTGATCCCCGGACGCCTAAGCAATGAGCAGTTCTTC
CASSLIPGRLSNEQFF
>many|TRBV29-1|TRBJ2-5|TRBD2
TGCAGCGTCGACACTCTAGCGGGGGGATACCAAGAGACCCAGTACTTC
CSVDTLAGGYQETQYF